The clone carrying this T cell receptor (beta chain) was seen only a few times. Its antigen is undetermined. A TCRbeta library incorporating unique molecular identifiers was prepared. TCRdb recomputed calls from the PCR reads with MiXCR, one row per CDR3 protein. The sample lists around 120,000 distinct CDR3 sequences, around 23% occurring once. The data were obtained in a study of T-cell reconstitution after alpha-beta-depleted transplantation in children. Overall study findings and caveats: Where some patients showed high TCRbeta diversity at day 60, it came from recipient T cells and thymic progenitors that had survived. Several hundred expanded graft clones reportedly were the source of alpha-beta T cells about two months after transplant. After one year, T-cell counts and TCRbeta diversity mostly came from new T cells.

The CDR3 is made up of 16 amino acids. Per germline, CDR1 MRHNA and CDR2 SNTAGT. V was trimmed by 0 bases and J by 4 bases, leaving 13 bases between them. This chain links TRBV6-4 with TRBJ2-1, with unresolved D. The TCR comes from a male patient aged 2-15 years who had a stem cell transplant for chronic granulomatous disease, so the T cells may come from the graft donor. The specimen comprised PBMCs, mostly from graft donor cells, sampled 180 days after TCRalphabeta/CD19-depleted stem cell transplant. This CDR3 reads CASSDSIWDSYNEQFF. The CDR3 DNA reads TGTGCCAGCAGTGACTCGATATGGGATTCTTACAATGAGCAGTTCTTC.